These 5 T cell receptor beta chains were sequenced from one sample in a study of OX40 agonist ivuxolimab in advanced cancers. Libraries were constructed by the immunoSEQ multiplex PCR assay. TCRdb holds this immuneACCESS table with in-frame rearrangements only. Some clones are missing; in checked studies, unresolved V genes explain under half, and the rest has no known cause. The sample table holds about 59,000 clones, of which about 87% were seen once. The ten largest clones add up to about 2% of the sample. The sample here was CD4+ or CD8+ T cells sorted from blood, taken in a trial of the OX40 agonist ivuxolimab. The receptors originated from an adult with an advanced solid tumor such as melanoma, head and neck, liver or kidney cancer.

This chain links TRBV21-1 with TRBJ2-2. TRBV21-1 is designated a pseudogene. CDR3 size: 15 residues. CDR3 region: CASSKMGFGTGELFF. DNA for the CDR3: TGTGCCAGCAGCAAAATGGGGTTCGGCACCGGGGAGCTGTTTTTT.

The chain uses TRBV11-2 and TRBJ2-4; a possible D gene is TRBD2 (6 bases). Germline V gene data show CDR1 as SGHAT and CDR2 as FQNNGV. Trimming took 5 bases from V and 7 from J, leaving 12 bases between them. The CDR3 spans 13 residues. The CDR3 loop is CASSRSRGNIQYF. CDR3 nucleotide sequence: TGTGCCAGCAGCCGTTCGCGGGGTAACATTCAGTACTTC.

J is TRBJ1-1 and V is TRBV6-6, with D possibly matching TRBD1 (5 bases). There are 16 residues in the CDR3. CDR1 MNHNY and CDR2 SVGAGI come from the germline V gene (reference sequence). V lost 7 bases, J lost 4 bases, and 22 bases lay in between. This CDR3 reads CASIDSSLPGGTEAFF. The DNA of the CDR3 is TGTGCCAGCATCGACTCGTCCCTCCCGGGGGGCACTGAAGCTTTCTTT.

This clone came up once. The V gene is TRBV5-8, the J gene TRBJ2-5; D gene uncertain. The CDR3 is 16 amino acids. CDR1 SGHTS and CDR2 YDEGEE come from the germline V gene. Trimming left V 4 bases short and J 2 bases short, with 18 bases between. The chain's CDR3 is CASSPLGWRMQETQYF. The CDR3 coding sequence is TGTGCCAGCAGCCCTCTAGGATGGCGCATGCAAGAGACCCAGTACTTC.

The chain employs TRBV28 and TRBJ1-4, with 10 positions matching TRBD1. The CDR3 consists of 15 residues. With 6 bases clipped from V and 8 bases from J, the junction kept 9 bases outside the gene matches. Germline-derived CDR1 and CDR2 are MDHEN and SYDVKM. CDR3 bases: TGTGCCAGCAGCCCCGCCGGGACAGGGGAAGAAAAACTGTTTTTT. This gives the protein CASSPAGTGEEKLFF.